A single sample gave rise to the 15 T cell receptor beta chains below, sequenced in a study of beta chain features in type 1 diabetes. The isolated RNA, all of it, was reverse transcribed, so expressed TCRB transcripts were what got sequenced. Generated by immunoSEQ multiplex PCR, the TCRdb table keeps only in-frame clones and is missing some. The sample consists of hundreds of thousands of clones, roughly 17% of them appearing once. Source material: naive CD4+ T cells from blood. Receptor source: a woman aged 18-35 years in good health.

A few counts support this clone. This rearrangement joins TRBV7-2 to TRBJ2-5, with 8 bases fitting TRBD1. V shed 1 base and J 11 bases; nucleotides not matched to a gene: 12. The germline CDR1 and CDR2 sequences are SGHTA and FQGNSA. The CDR3 is made up of 15 amino acids. In nucleotides, the CDR3 is TGTGCCAGCAGCTTAGTACAGGGGGTCCCGGAAGAGCAGTACTTC. Translating gives CASSLVQGVPEEQYF. The complete variable domain, with remaining parts taken from reference TRBV7-2 and TRBJ2-5, reads GAGVSQSPSNKVTEKGKDVELRCDPISGHTALYWYRQSLGQGLEFLIYFQGNSAPDKSGLPSDRFSAERTGGSVSTLTIQRTQQEDSAVYLCASSLVQGVPEEQYFGPGTRLLVL.

V gene TRBV7-9 combines with J gene TRBJ1-5; D uncertain. This CDR3 is built from 16 residues. Looked up from germline, CDR1 is SEHNR and CDR2 is FQNEAQ (reference sequence). Trimming pared 1 base from V and 9 bases from J, leaving 19 bases between. In DNA form, the CDR3 reads TGTGCCAGCAGCTTAGGGTCAGCCGTAGGGTTATGGCCCCAGCATTTT. It is translated as CASSLGSAVGLWPQHF.

This clone has only one observation. This sequence joins TRBV11-2 and TRBJ2-1; TRBD2 agrees at 9 bases. V lost 4 bases and J lost 4; bases outside the gene matches: 8. This CDR3 has 16 residues. Germline assignment: CDR1 SGHAT and CDR2 FQNNGV. The CDR3 sequence: CASSSPRTSAYNEQFF. The CDR3 DNA follows: TGTGCCAGCAGCTCACCACGGACTAGCGCATACAATGAGCAGTTCTTC.

The V gene is TRBV7-3, the J gene TRBJ1-1, with D uncertain. Between the trimmed V and J ends, which lost 2 bases and 3 bases, there was a span of 10 bases. Germline CDR1 and CDR2: SGHTA and FQGTGA. This CDR3 has 14 amino acids. For the CDR3, the DNA is TGTGCCAGCAGCTTACACGGAGACGACACTGAAGCTTTCTTT. Translating it yields CASSLHGDDTEAFF.

V is TRBV29-1 and J is TRBJ2-4, with D tentatively TRBD2 (6 bases). The V end lost 6 bases, the J end lost 7 bases, and 16 bases lay between the germline ends. This CDR3 is built from 13 residues. Germline V gene data show CDR1 as SQVTM and CDR2 as ANQGSEA. Here the CDR3 DNA reads TGCAGCGTGATAGGAGGGCCCGGGAACATTCAGTACTTC. Its protein is CSVIGGPGNIQYF.

The V gene is TRBV7-3, the J gene TRBJ2-1; D unclear. CDR1 is SGHTA, CDR2 FQGTGA, per germline. Trimming removed 8 bases at V and 5 bases at J, with 7 bases between. This CDR3 has 11 residues. The CDR3 region is CASGQDNEQFF. CDR3 nucleotides: TGTGCCAGCGGGCAAGACAATGAGCAGTTCTTC. Using reference TRBV7-3 and TRBJ2-1 for the parts outside the CDR3, the full variable domain is GAGVSQTPSNKVTEKGKYVELRCDPISGHTALYWYRQSLGQGPEFLIYFQGTGAADDSGLPNDRFFAVRPEGSVSTLKIQRTERGDSAVYLCASGQDNEQFFGPGTRLTVL.

This clone came up a few times. This chain joins TRBV9 and TRBJ2-5, with 8 bases fitting TRBD2. The germline V gene encodes CDR1 SGDLS and CDR2 YYNGEE. V was clipped by 0 bases and J by 2 bases; unmatched bases: 9. The CDR3 runs 17 residues. The chain's CDR3 is CASSVAGGPGRQETQYF. As DNA, the CDR3 is TGTGCCAGCAGCGTAGCGGGAGGGCCAGGACGACAAGAGACCCAGTACTTC.

This chain connects TRBV7-8 to TRBJ2-7, with D perhaps matching TRBD1 (6 bases). CDR1 is SGHVS and CDR2 is FQNEAQ in the germline V gene. With 5 bases removed from V and 3 bases from J, the gap between germline ends came to 17 bases. This CDR3 has 15 amino acids. The CDR3 DNA follows: TGTGCCAGCAGCATCACAGGGAGCCCTCGCTACGAGCAGTACTTC. It translates to CASSITGSPRYEQYF. The variable domain in full, with the rest retrieved from reference TRBV7-8 and TRBJ2-7, is GAGVSQSPRYKVAKRGQDVALRCDPISGHVSLFWYQQALGQGPEFLTYFQNEAQLDKSGLPSDRFFAERPEGSVSTLKIQRTQQEDSAVYLCASSITGSPRYEQYFGPGTRLTVT.

The chain is built from TRBV5-1 and TRBJ2-5; 10 bases line up with TRBD1. Germline trimming cut 4 bases from V and 2 bases from J; bases unmatched to any gene: 2. The germline V gene encodes CDR1 SGHRS and CDR2 YFSETQ. The CDR3 runs to 14 residues. This CDR3 reads CASSEDRGQETQYF. The CDR3 nucleotides read TGCGCCAGCAGCGAGGACAGGGGGCAAGAGACCCAGTACTTC.

A few counts support this clone. This chain connects TRBV19 to TRBJ2-2; maybe TRBD1 (6 bases). The ends were cut back, 8 bases at V and 1 base at J, with 17 bases in the middle. The CDR3 extends over 16 amino acids. Germline assignment: CDR1 LNHDA and CDR2 SQIVND (reference sequence). The CDR3 region has the DNA TGTGCCAGTGCGGACAGACCGATATTGAACACCGGGGAGCTGTTTTTT. Its protein is CASADRPILNTGELFF.

V gene TRBV27 combines with J gene TRBJ2-1; a weak D match, TRBD2 (6 bases). The CDR3 runs 16 residues. With 1 base removed from V and 5 bases from J, the gap between germline ends came to 15 bases. Germline CDR1 MNHEY, CDR2 SMNVEV (reference sequence). CDR3 DNA: TGTGCCAGCAGTTTATATCCCGGGAGATACGACAATGAGCAGTTCTTC. Translation gives CASSLYPGRYDNEQFF.

The chain is built from TRBV9 and TRBJ2-1; 13 bases agree with TRBD2. Germline-derived CDR1 and CDR2 are SGDLS and YYNGEE. With V trimmed by 3 bases and J by 0 bases, 3 bases remained unmatched. This CDR3 has 17 amino acids. CDR3 residues: CASSAGLAGASYNEQFF. The CDR3 DNA is TGTGCCAGCAGCGCTGGACTAGCGGGAGCCTCCTACAATGAGCAGTTCTTC.

This clone was recorded a few times. The chain has TRBV28 and TRBJ1-1, with D uncertain. The CDR3 has 11 residues. Germline CDR1 is MDHEN and CDR2 is SYDVKM. With 7 bases removed from V and 2 bases from J, the gap between germline ends came to 5 bases. In nucleotides, the CDR3 is TGTGCCAGCATCGTAAACACTGAAGCTTTCTTT. This encodes CASIVNTEAFF.

The chain couples TRBV6-1 to TRBJ2-7; D not resolved. Trimming cost V 5 bases and J 3 bases, with 5 bases left between them. CDR3 length: 11 residues. Germline CDR1 is MNHNS and CDR2 is SASEGT. DNA for the CDR3: TGTGCCAGCAGTCTTAACTACGAGCAGTACTTC. Its translation is CASSLNYEQYF.

This clone was seen a few times. This chain joins TRBV6-1 and TRBJ2-1, with D tentatively TRBD1 (5 bases). CDR3 size: 14 residues. Trimming pared 2 bases from V and 7 bases from J, leaving 12 bases between. Germline assignment: CDR1 MNHNS and CDR2 SASEGT. The CDR3 here is CASSEYFKGNEQFF. Here the CDR3 DNA reads TGTGCCAGCAGTGAATACTTCAAGGGGAATGAGCAGTTCTTC.